This T cell receptor beta chain came from a study of blood T cell repertoires in COVID-19 (dated by TCRdb to the early 2020s). With respect to the entire study: Collaborator samples came from the United States, Italy and Spain and covered acute and convalescent phases of COVID-19. The material from the prospective study consisted of cDNA or gDNA derived from T cells, B-cell-depleted T cells, or PBMCs. Deeply sampled blood TCRbeta repertoires from subjects exposed to, actively infected with, or recovered from COVID-19 were included in the dataset. The repertoires were released in a freely available public database meant as a resource for research on the immune response to SARS-CoV-2. Samples were obtained from the ongoing ImmuneRACE study (first 160 participants) and from 1,200 or so subjects provided by 6 global collaborators. The sample metadata nearly always contained a de-identified subject ID, COVID-19 status, age in years and sex. Where available, HLA class I and class II types were taken from metadata supplied by the sample provider and were not determined by assay-based typing. What the work shows at the level of the full study, not this receptor alone: Clinical and demographic metadata were provided uncurated, with the amount varying by source and participant.

The collaborating institutions used their own protocols to collect whole blood in K2EDTA tubes. Collaborator samples were shipped for TCRbeta analysis as frozen whole blood, isolated PBMCs, or DNA extracted from either sample type. A distance of 12 bases separates the germline ends of V and J, which lose 1 base and 3 bases respectively. The CDR3, from cysteine to phenylalanine, totals 15 residues. Just the 45-base CDR3 DNA is kept, in frame starting at base 1. CDR1 SEHNR and CDR2 FQNEAQ were looked up in the germline V gene (reference sequence). TCRbeta CDR3 regions were amplified from genomic DNA by means of the immunoSEQ Assay, a bias-controlled multiplex PCR. Processing in the source paper ran as follows. The number of nucleated cells in each sample was estimated by amplification of reference gene primers within the assay. To quantify the absolute abundance of each unique TCRbeta CDR3 rearrangement, sequence reads were collapsed and filtered. For each sample, productive Simpson clonality was calculated as the square root of Simpson's diversity index over productive rearrangements. TCRdb's version of the immuneACCESS table is confined to in-frame rearrangements and falls short of the full clone set. An unresolved V gene accounts for under half of the shortfall where checked; the remainder is of unknown origin. That table supplies the V and J calls and clone size; D and trimming were determined from the DNA. The sample table shows over 250,000 clones, and about 89% are seen once. Of the sample, roughly 2.3% is held by the ten largest clones.

Comment on this clone: Its antigen remains unidentified. No base qualities exist here, and no much larger clone lies one base off it.

The receptor comes from a man between 50 and 59 years old with acute or convalescent COVID-19. Sequencing was done on a sample of peripheral blood. Recombination linked TRBV7-9 to TRBJ1-1; a tentative D call is TRBD1 (6 bases match). This receptor carries the CDR3 CASSLGQGMDTEAFF. The DNA sequence is TGTGCCAGCAGCTTAGGTCAGGGGATGGACACTGAAGCTTTCTTT.